Following are 2 T cell receptor beta chains from one sample sequenced in a study of siplizumab effects on memory and regulatory T cells (dated by TCRdb to the late 2010s). The library came from the immunoSEQ multiplex PCR assay. The table was pulled from immuneACCESS by TCRdb, which kept in-frame rearrangements only. Such tables lose some clones; where checked, under half of the loss comes from unresolved V genes, and the rest has no known cause. Counted in this sample were 100,000 or so clones; more than 85% of them appeared once. The ten top clones hold roughly 2.8% of the sample. Sequenced material: CD4+ T cells sorted from blood. These receptors were taken from a human donor in good health. Some clones in this sample may be carry-over from other donors' samples.

The chain is built from TRBV6-1 and TRBJ1-5, with TRBD1 matching 7 bases. This CDR3 is built from 12 residues. V lost 6 bases, J lost 4 bases, and 0 bases stayed unmatched. The germline gives CDR1 MNHNS, CDR2 SASEGT. This CDR3 is CASRTGNQPQHF. In nucleotides, the CDR3 is TGTGCCAGCAGGACAGGGAATCAGCCCCAGCATTTT.

The chain uses TRBV6-1 and TRBJ1-1; D is undetermined. Germline values: CDR1 MNHNS, CDR2 SASEGT. The CDR3 length is 17 residues. The V and J ends lost 0 bases and 3 bases respectively, with 17 bases between them. CDR3: CASSEALGFPWDTEAFF. CDR3 sequence (DNA): TGTGCCAGCAGTGAAGCGCTTGGATTCCCATGGGACACTGAAGCTTTCTTT.